A selection of T cell receptor beta chains follows, all from one sample in a study of blood T cell repertoires in COVID-19. Generated by immunoSEQ multiplex PCR, the TCRdb table keeps only in-frame clones and is missing some. The sample includes 200,000 or so clones, around 88% of them seen just once. The specimen sequenced was PBMCs or T cells enriched from blood (not recorded which). The receptor source for this set is a woman aged 35 to 49 with acute COVID-19. Each CDR3 is given with its conserved first and last residue. Each record gives: D gene, J gene, clone size, V gene, CDR3 DNA, CDR3 protein. D genes are given only for firm matches. Expanded clones get a size class; other rows say once, few or many, or leave the size out.

TRBD2 TRBJ2-1 - TRBV9 TGTGCCAGCAGCGGGGACTATTACAATGAGCAGTTCTTC CASSGDYYNEQFF
- TRBJ2-1 few TRBV2 TGTGCCAGCAGTGTGTATTTAGGGGTACACAATGAGCAGTTCTTC CASSVYLGVHNEQFF
TRBD2 TRBJ2-6 few TRBV7-9 TGTGCCAGCAGCTCCGGGGGGGTGACCTCTGGGGCCAACGTCCTGACTTTC CASSSGGVTSGANVLTF
- TRBJ1-2 - TRBV12-5 TGTGCTAGTGGTTCCGCAGGGAACTATGGCTACACCTTC CASGSAGNYGYTF
TRBD1 TRBJ1-3 - TRBV11-2 TGTGCCAGCAGCACGGGACAGGGCCTATACTCTGGAAACACCATATATTTT CASSTGQGLYSGNTIYF
TRBD1 TRBJ1-1 - TRBV12-5 TGTGCTAGTGGCAAGCAGGGGGCAACTGAAGCTTTCTTT CASGKQGATEAFF
- TRBJ1-4 - TRBV2 TGTGCCAGCAGCGCACAGGGAGATGTCAGGGAAAAACTGTTTTTT CASSAQGDVREKLFF
- TRBJ2-7 - TRBV25-1 TGTGCTTCTACAGGGACGGCTACCTACGAGCAGTACTTC CASTGTATYEQYF
TRBD1 TRBJ1-1 - TRBV5-1 TGCGCCAGCAGCTCACAGGGGGAATGGTACACTGAAGCTTTCTTT CASSSQGEWYTEAFF
TRBD2 TRBJ2-1 - TRBV30 TGTGCCTGGAGTGTCGGTAGCGGGAGTTACAATGAGCAGTTCTTC CAWSVGSGSYNEQFF
TRBD1 TRBJ1-4 once TRBV4-3 TGCGCCAGCAGCCAAGAAGGACAGGGAAAAGGTGAAAAACTGTTTTTT CASSQEGQGKGEKLFF
TRBD2 TRBJ2-3 few TRBV4-3 TGCGCCAGCAGCCAAGCGACTAGCGGGGCAGATACGCAGTATTTT CASSQATSGADTQYF
TRBD2 TRBJ2-1 - TRBV5-6 TGTGCCAGCAGCTTGGGCCTAGCGGGAGTTCTTTCCTACAATGAGCAGTTCTTC CASSLGLAGVLSYNEQFF
TRBD1 TRBJ2-1 - TRBV18 TGTGCCAGCTCATCGGGACAGGGTCACAATGAGCAGTTCTTC CASSSGQGHNEQFF
TRBD1 TRBJ2-6 - TRBV12-5 TGTGCTAGTGGGGGGACAGGGGGCATTTCTGGGGCCAACGTCCTGACTTTC CASGGTGGISGANVLTF
TRBD2 TRBJ2-1 - TRBV10-2 TGCGCCAGCAGCGCGACTAGCAGGGATGAGCAGTTCTTC CASSATSRDEQFF
- TRBJ2-7 - TRBV19 TGTGCCAGTAGTATCCGGGACACTTCCTACGAGCAGTACTTC CASSIRDTSYEQYF
TRBD1 TRBJ2-4 - TRBV29-1 TGCAGCGTTGGATTGGGACAGGTGGGGAACATTCAGTACTTC CSVGLGQVGNIQYF
- TRBJ1-2 - TRBV5-4 TGTGCCAGCAGCTTGGCTCGGGATGTTGGCTACACCTTC CASSLARDVGYTF
TRBD1 TRBJ1-6 - TRBV9 TGTGCCAGCAGTGGACAGGGGGCGTCCAATTCACCCCTCCACTTT CASSGQGASNSPLHF
- TRBJ2-1 - TRBV5-1 TGCGCCAGCAGCTGGCCAGGCGGGGGCCCTTACAATGAGCAGTTCTTC CASSWPGGGPYNEQFF
TRBD1 TRBJ1-2 - TRBV9 TGTGCCAGCAGCCCTAGTGGGACAGGGGCGGGCTATGGCTACACCTTC CASSPSGTGAGYGYTF
TRBD1 TRBJ1-1 - TRBV5-1 TGCGCCAGCAGCTTGGATTCCGGGACAGGGGAGGTTTTCTTT CASSLDSGTGEVFF
TRBD2 TRBJ2-7 - TRBV5-1 TGCGCCAGCAGCTTGGATCGGGGGGGCAGCGAGCAGTACTTC CASSLDRGGSEQYF
TRBD2 TRBJ2-1 - TRBV27 TGTGCCAGCAGTCCCAGGACTAGCGGGAGACCCAACAATGAGCAGTTCTTC CASSPRTSGRPNNEQFF
- TRBJ1-1 - TRBV30 TGTGCCTGGAGAGAACAGAGTTACACTGAAGCTTTCTTT CAWREQSYTEAFF
TRBD2 TRBJ2-1 few TRBV7-9 TGTGCCAGCAGCTTAAGGGTTGTGGGGACTAGCGGGGCCCATGAGCAGTTCTTC CASSLRVVGTSGAHEQFF
- TRBJ1-2 few TRBV29-1 TGCAGCGTTGAGGGGCTGAGCTACTATGGCTACACCTTC CSVEGLSYYGYTF
TRBD1 TRBJ1-1 few TRBV11-3 TGTGCCAGCAGCTTGACAGGGGACATGAACACTGAAGCTTTCTTT CASSLTGDMNTEAFF
- TRBJ2-5 - TRBV28 TGTGCCAGCCTTGGGGCAGAAGAGACCCAGTACTTC CASLGAEETQYF
TRBD1 TRBJ1-5 - TRBV6-5 TGTGCCAGCAGTCGGACAGGGGATAGCAATCAGCCCCAGCATTTT CASSRTGDSNQPQHF
- TRBJ2-1 - TRBV7-2 TGTGCCAGCAGCTTTCTCAGGGGGGCGGGGAATGAGCAGTTCTTC CASSFLRGAGNEQFF
- TRBJ1-5 - TRBV25-1 TGTGCCAGCAGTGAATCCCACCGGAGCAATCAGCCCCAGCATTTT CASSESHRSNQPQHF
TRBD2 TRBJ2-5 once TRBV7-2 TGTGCCAGCAGTTCGGGACTACAAGAGACCCAGTACTTC CASSSGLQETQYF
- TRBJ1-1 - TRBV18 TGTGCCAGCTCGCCTACGGACACGAACACTGAAGCTTTCTTT CASSPTDTNTEAFF
- TRBJ1-2 - TRBV12-5 TGTGCTAGTGGTTTGTTCGGGGGGCTTGGCTACACCTTC CASGLFGGLGYTF
- TRBJ1-5 - TRBV4-1 TGCGCCAGCAGCTCCCGACAGTCTAATCAGCCCCAGCATTTT CASSSRQSNQPQHF
- TRBJ1-2 - TRBV6-5 TGTGCCAGCAGTTACTCGGGCAGGCGAGGCTACACCTTC CASSYSGRRGYTF
TRBD1 TRBJ1-2 - TRBV5-1 TGCGCCAGCAGCTTGCTCCCGACAGGGACAGGCTACACCTTC CASSLLPTGTGYTF
TRBD2 TRBJ2-3 - TRBV9 TGTGCCAGCAGCAGTGAACACGGGGGGGGCACAGATACGCAGTATTTT CASSSEHGGGTDTQYF
TRBD1 TRBJ2-7 - TRBV25-1 TGTGCCAGCAGTCCGACAGGGGGCTCCTCCGAGCAGTACTTC CASSPTGGSSEQYF
- TRBJ1-3 - TRBV6-5 TGTGCCAGCAGTTACTCGAGAACCTCTGGAAACACCATATATTTT CASSYSRTSGNTIYF
TRBD1 TRBJ1-3 - TRBV5-1 TGCGCCAGCAGCTTAGATGACAGGGTTGGAAACACCATATATTTT CASSLDDRVGNTIYF
- TRBJ1-6 - TRBV7-2 TGTGCCAGCGGTGGGGACGGAGCAGGGCAGGGGCGCCTCCACTTT CASGGDGAGQGRLHF
- TRBJ1-4 - TRBV4-3 TGCGCCAGCAGCCAAGACAGGGTTTGGAATGAAAAACTGTTTTTT CASSQDRVWNEKLFF